The sequence of this T cell receptor (beta chain) was determined in a study of technical replicates of blood from a few donors. This CDR3 is built from 13 residues. J was trimmed by 6 bases and V by 8 bases; bases with no gene match: 9. The germline V gene has CDR1 MNHEY and CDR2 SMNVEV (reference sequence). The table came from immunoSEQ multiplex PCR; TCRdb's copy has only in-frame clones and leaves some out. Counted here are about 100,000 clones, 90% to 96% occurring once; the ten biggest clones make up around 0.22%. The chain combines TRBV27 with TRBJ2-7; 8 bases align to TRBD2. The TCR originated in a human donor in good health. Sequenced sample: T cells isolated from PBMCs. The CDR3 here is CASAQGLASEQYF. The DNA for the CDR3 is TGTGCCAGCGCACAAGGACTAGCTTCCGAGCAGTACTTC.